The entry below describes one T cell receptor beta chain. Its cognate antigen is unknown. The data derive from a study of tumor-infiltrating lymphocytes in localized non-small cell lung cancer. Study context: The cohort mixed smokers and never-smokers, several histologies, and some post-neoadjuvant-chemotherapy samples. Resected tumor was paired with non-adjacent uninvolved lung from the same patient.

Whole-study results and caveats: T-cell fraction did not differ between immunotypes IM1 and IM2.

The data were produced by immunoSEQ multiplex PCR, yet TCRdb's version contains in-frame clones alone and is incomplete. The repertoire has about 9,200 clones, 81% of them found once; the top ten carry around 10%. This CDR3 spans 16 amino acids. The trim removed 3 bases at V and 7 bases at J, leaving 10 bases unmatched. Germline V gene data show CDR1 as SGHRS and CDR2 as YFSETQ. The TCR was taken from a human donor with non-small cell lung cancer. The sample comprised uninvolved lung tissue not adjacent to the tumor. V is TRBV5-1 and J is TRBJ2-1; 10 nucleotides line up with TRBD2. In nucleotides, the CDR3 is TGCGCCAGCAGCTCACGGACTAGCGGAGGGGGTAATGAGCAGTTCTTC. The encoded protein is CASSSRTSGGGNEQFF.